Listed here are 11 T cell receptor beta chains from one sample, sequenced in a study of breast tumors, draining lymph nodes, adjacent tissues. TCRdb passed the multiplex PCR reads through MiXCR, listing each CDR3 protein once. The table has around 170,000 distinct CDR3 sequences, roughly a third seen once. Axillary draining lymph nodes of breast cancer patients supplied the node samples. The sample taken for sequencing was axillary lymph node tissue. Source of these receptors: a female donor with breast cancer. Some clones in this sample may be carry-over from other donors' samples.

This clonotype occurred many times. The chain carries TRBV7-9 and TRBJ2-1, with 13 bases identical to TRBD2. The ends lost 5 bases at V and 4 bases at J; junction bases unmatched: 5. The germline V gene has CDR1 SEHNR and CDR2 FQNEAQ (reference sequence). The CDR3 is made up of 16 amino acids. CDR3 bases: TGTGCCAGCAGCAAGGGACTAGCGGGACTTTACAATGAGCAGTTCTTC. Its protein is CASSKGLAGLYNEQFF.

This clonotype was counted between two and nine times. A single base separates this from a much larger clone, so it may be a read error. The chain couples TRBV20-1 to TRBJ2-3, with D possibly TRBD2 on 5 matching bases. This CDR3 comprises 14 residues. From germline, CDR1 is DFQATT and CDR2 SNEGSKA (reference sequence). Trimming left V 6 bases short and J 3 bases short, with 16 bases between. This CDR3 reads CSAPPYGGTDTQYF. The CDR3 bases are TGCAGTGCCCCCCCCTATGGAGGAACAGATACGCAGTATTTT.

There are many counts of this clonotype. This chain uses TRBV19 with TRBJ1-4, with TRBD1 as a possible D gene (5 bases). This CDR3 spans 13 amino acids. V dropped 2 bases and J dropped 12 bases, with 13 bases sitting between them. Germline lookup yields CDR1 LNHDA and CDR2 SQIVND (reference sequence). CDR3 nucleotide sequence: TGTGCCAGTAGTATATCGGGTTGGGGGGAACTGTTTTTT. This translates into CASSISGWGELFF.

V gene TRBV9 combines with J gene TRBJ2-6; 11 bases are shared with TRBD1. Trimming took 0 bases from V and 1 from J; bases not matched to a gene: 15. CDR1 is SGDLS, CDR2 YYNGEE, per germline. This CDR3 is 22 amino acids long. The CDR3 loop is CASSVELGDRGISFSGANVLTF. The CDR3 nucleotides read TGTGCCAGCAGCGTAGAGCTAGGGGACAGGGGGATTTCCTTTTCTGGGGCCAACGTCCTGACTTTC. Full variable domain (outside the CDR3, taken from reference TRBV9 and TRBJ2-6): DSGVTQTPKHLITATGQRVTLRCSPRSGDLSVYWYQQSLDQGLQFLIQYYNGEERAKGNILERFSAQQFPDLHSELNLSSLELGDSALYFCASSVELGDRGISFSGANVLTFGAGSRLTVL.

The sample holds many counts of this clonotype. This sequence joins TRBV9 and TRBJ2-1; the D is unclear. The CDR3 has 11 residues. Germline V CDR1 and CDR2: SGDLS, YYNGEE. The V end was cut by 2 bases, the J end by 6 bases, with 3 bases between. CDR3: CASSVSNEQFF. CDR3 nucleotide sequence: TGTGCCAGCAGCGTTTCCAATGAGCAGTTCTTC.

There are many counts of this clonotype. V gene TRBV12-5 combines with J gene TRBJ2-7; possible D gene TRBD2, 6 bases. Germline CDR1 and CDR2: LGHNT and FRNRAP. The CDR3 loop spans 13 amino acids. Trimming cost V 6 bases and J 6 bases, with 15 bases left between them. DNA of the CDR3: TGTGCTAGTGGCCTCGGACTATTTCTCGAGCAGTACTTC. It translates to CASGLGLFLEQYF.

This clonotype was picked up a small number of times. The V and J genes are TRBV4-2 and TRBJ1-4, with TRBD1 matching 9 bases. The CDR3 runs to 14 residues. Germline values: CDR1 LGHNA, CDR2 YNFKEQ. Trimming at V came to 1 base and at J to 7 bases, leaving 1 base not matched to a gene. The CDR3 DNA reads as TGTGCCAGCAGCCAAGGACAGGGGGGTGAAAAACTGTTTTTT. Protein: CASSQGQGGEKLFF.

This clonotype was detected many times. The chain recombines TRBV10-3 with TRBJ2-7; D gene unclear. Germline V gene lookup returns CDR1 ENHRY and CDR2 SYGVKD. Trimming removed 4 bases at V and 4 bases at J, with 14 bases between. The CDR3 consists of 14 residues. This CDR3 is CAISGQSSGYEQYF. The CDR3 region has the DNA TGTGCCATCAGTGGACAAAGCTCAGGTTACGAGCAGTACTTC.

This clonotype was counted at least ten times. This chain connects TRBV20-1 to TRBJ2-1, with 9 bases identical to TRBD2. J lost 6 bases, V lost 2 bases, and 11 bases had no gene match. The CDR3 runs to 16 residues. Germline V gives CDR1 DFQATT, CDR2 SNEGSKA (reference sequence). This CDR3 reads CSARPGHSGRSNEQFF. The CDR3 DNA reads as TGCAGTGCTAGACCCGGCCATAGCGGGAGATCCAATGAGCAGTTCTTC.

Ten or more counts support this clonotype. This rearrangement joins TRBV12-3 or TRBV12-4 to TRBJ2-1; a weak D match, TRBD1 (6 bases). The CDR3 sequence is 14 residues long. Trimming cost V 3 bases and J 5 bases, with 11 bases left between them. The CDR3 sequence: CASSFGGGDNEQFF. In DNA form, the CDR3 reads TGTGCCAGCAGTTTTGGTGGGGGCGACAATGAGCAGTTCTTC.

For this clonotype: An end of the junction does not agree with germline; a read error may underlie this. This rearrangement joins TRBV6-6 to TRBJ2-6, with D tentatively TRBD1 (6 bases). The CDR3 contains 11 residues. Germline V CDR1 and CDR2: MNHNY, SVGAGI (reference sequence). The CDR3 bases are TGTGCCAGCAGGCCCCAGGGGCCTGAAGCTTTC. Translation gives CASRPQGPEAF.